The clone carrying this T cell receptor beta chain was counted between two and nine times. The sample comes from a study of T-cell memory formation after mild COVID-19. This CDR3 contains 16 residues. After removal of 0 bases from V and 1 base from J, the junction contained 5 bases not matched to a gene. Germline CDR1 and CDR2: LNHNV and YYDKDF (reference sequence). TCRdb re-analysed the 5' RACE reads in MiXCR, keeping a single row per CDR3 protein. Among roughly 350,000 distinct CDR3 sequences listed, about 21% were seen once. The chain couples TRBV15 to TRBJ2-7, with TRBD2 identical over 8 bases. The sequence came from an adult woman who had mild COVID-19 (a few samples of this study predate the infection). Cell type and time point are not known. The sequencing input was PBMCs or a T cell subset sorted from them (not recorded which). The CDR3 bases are TGTGCCACCAGCAGAGATTCGAGCGGGAGTTCCTACGAGCAGTACTTC. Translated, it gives CATSRDSSGSSYEQYF.